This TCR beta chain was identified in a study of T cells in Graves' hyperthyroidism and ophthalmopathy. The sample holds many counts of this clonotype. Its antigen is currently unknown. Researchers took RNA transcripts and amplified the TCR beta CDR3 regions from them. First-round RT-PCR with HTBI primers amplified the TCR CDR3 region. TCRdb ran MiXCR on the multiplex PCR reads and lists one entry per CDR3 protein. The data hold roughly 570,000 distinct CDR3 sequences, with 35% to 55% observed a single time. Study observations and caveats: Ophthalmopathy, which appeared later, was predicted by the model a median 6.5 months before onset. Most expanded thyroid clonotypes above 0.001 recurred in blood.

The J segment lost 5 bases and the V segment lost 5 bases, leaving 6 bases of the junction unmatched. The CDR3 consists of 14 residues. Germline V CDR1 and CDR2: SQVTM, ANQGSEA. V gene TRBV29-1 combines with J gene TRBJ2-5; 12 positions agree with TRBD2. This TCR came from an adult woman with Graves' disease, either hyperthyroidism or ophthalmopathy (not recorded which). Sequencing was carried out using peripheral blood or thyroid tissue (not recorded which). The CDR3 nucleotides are TGCAGCGTTACCCTAGCGGGAGGGGGGGAGACCCAGTACTTC. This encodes CSVTLAGGGETQYF. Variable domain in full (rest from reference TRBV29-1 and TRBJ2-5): SAVISQKPSRDICQRGTSLTIQCQVDSQVTMMFWYRQQPGQSLTLIATANQGSEATYESGFVIDKFPISRPNLTFSTLTVSNMSPEDSSIYLCSVTLAGGGETQYFGPGTRLLVL.